What follows are 27 T cell receptor beta chains derived from one specimen sequenced in a study of T cell repertoires in cytomegalovirus infection. One entry per CDR3 protein results from TCRdb running MiXCR on the reads. This table holds some 560,000 distinct CDR3 sequences, almost 40% found once. These receptors are not linked to any known antigen. The sequencing here drew on cultured PBMCs, taken from culture after CMV antigen stimulation. These receptors were taken from a human donor in good health (CMV status not recorded). Some clones in this sample may be carry-over from other donors' samples.

The chain uses TRBV7-2 and TRBJ2-1; 14 nucleotides line up with TRBD2. V shed 3 bases, J shed 10 bases, and the junction held 11 bases outside the gene matches. There are 17 residues in the CDR3. The germline V gene encodes CDR1 SGHTA and CDR2 FQGNSA. CDR3 in amino acids: CASSFRPGLAGEGEQFF. In DNA form, the CDR3 reads TGTGCCAGCAGCTTCAGGCCGGGACTAGCGGGAGAGGGGGAGCAGTTCTTC.

V is TRBV10-3 and J is TRBJ1-1; D unresolved. From germline, CDR1 is ENHRY and CDR2 SYGVKD. The CDR3 extends over 14 amino acids. With 8 bases removed from V and 4 bases from J, the gap between germline ends came to 17 bases. The CDR3 region has the DNA TGTGCCATCGGCCTCCCCGGGGATGGCACTGAAGCTTTCTTT. Protein: CAIGLPGDGTEAFF.

The chain uses TRBV5-6 and TRBJ1-3; 12 nucleotides match TRBD1. CDR1 SGHDT and CDR2 YYEEEE come from the germline V gene. The CDR3 runs 16 residues. Trimming took 4 bases from V and 0 from J; bases not matched to a gene: 2. The CDR3 DNA reads as TGTGCCAGCAGCGGGGGACAGGGGGCCTCTGGAAACACCATATATTTT. Encoded protein: CASSGGQGASGNTIYF.

This clonotype was seen a few times. The CDR3 spells CASRTGWDEKLFF. The CDR3 nucleotides are TGTGCCTCCCGGACAGGGTGGGATGAAAAACTGTTTTTT. The chain recombines TRBV12-3 or TRBV12-4 with TRBJ1-4; 8 bases are shared with TRBD1. CDR3 size: 13 residues. V shed 11 bases and J 6 bases; nucleotides not matched to a gene: 8.

The chain has TRBV7-2 and TRBJ2-1, with D uncertain. Trimming removed 0 bases from V and 10 bases from J, with 10 bases in between. The CDR3 is 13 amino acids. Germline V gene sequence: CDR1 SGHTA, CDR2 FQGNSA. The DNA for the CDR3 is TGTGCCAGCAGCTTAGCGCGAGCTGGGGAGCAGTTCTTC. Its translation: CASSLARAGEQFF.

The CDR3 nucleotides read TGTGCCAGCAGCTTAGCCGGGGTGGCGGGTTCACCCCTCCACTTT. This encodes CASSLAGVAGSPLHF. This rearrangement joins TRBV7-2 to TRBJ1-6; no firm D call. Between the trimmed V and J ends, which lost 0 bases and 9 bases, there was a span of 12 bases. The germline gives CDR1 SGHTA, CDR2 FQGNSA. The CDR3 has 15 amino acids.

The V and J genes are TRBV3-1 and TRBJ1-1; the D gene is possibly TRBD1 (6 bases). Germline V gives CDR1 LGHDT, CDR2 YNNKEL (reference sequence). CDR3 length: 13 amino acids. V lost 3 bases and J 11 bases, leaving 16 bases between the germline ends. CDR3 amino acids: CASSHETGRGAFF. CDR3 in DNA: TGTGCCAGCAGCCATGAGACAGGACGAGGGGCTTTCTTT. Together with reference TRBV3-1 and TRBJ1-1, the CDR3 gives the full variable domain: DTAVSQTPKYLVTQMGNDKSIKCEQNLGHDTMYWYKQDSKKFLKIMFSYNNKELIINETVPNRFSPKSPDKAHLNLHINSLELGDSAVYFCASSHETGRGAFFGQGTRLTVV.

The V call is TRBV4-1, the J call TRBJ2-7; 9 bases match TRBD1. The trim removed 1 base at V and 4 bases at J, leaving 8 bases unmatched. Germline V CDR1 and CDR2: MGHRA, YSYEKL. The CDR3 totals 16 residues. The CDR3 here is CASSQATGQGWYEQYF. The CDR3 DNA follows: TGCGCCAGCAGCCAAGCTACCGGACAGGGGTGGTACGAGCAGTACTTC.

This clonotype was recorded a few times. The V gene is TRBV7-6, the J gene TRBJ2-2; 8 positions match TRBD2. With V trimmed by 5 bases and J by 7 bases, 12 bases remained unmatched. This CDR3 comprises 16 residues. Germline V gene lookup returns CDR1 SGHVS and CDR2 FNYEAQ. The CDR3 DNA reads as TGTGCCAGCAGCCCACCCCCGGGACTAGGTTTCGGGGAGCTGTTTTTT. It is translated as CASSPPPGLGFGELFF.

V and J are TRBV19 and TRBJ1-1; TRBD1 matches at 8 bases. V shed 9 bases and J 2 bases; nucleotides not matched to a gene: 5. Germline CDR1 reads LNHDA; CDR2 reads SQIVND (reference sequence). The CDR3 spans 13 residues. CDR3 residues: CASGDRINTEAFF. In DNA, the CDR3 is TGTGCCAGCGGGGACAGGATTAACACTGAAGCTTTCTTT.

The V gene is TRBV12-3 or TRBV12-4, the J gene TRBJ2-1; 8 positions agree with TRBD1. This CDR3 region has 14 residues. The V gene end was trimmed by 6 bases and the J gene end by 4 bases; junction bases not matched to a gene: 5. CDR3 sequence (DNA): TGTGCCAGCAGCCGGGACAGGCGATACAATGAGCAGTTCTTC. Translated, it gives CASSRDRRYNEQFF.

This clonotype came up many times. V usage is TRBV7-2 and J usage is TRBJ2-1; possible D gene TRBD1, 6 bases. Trimming left V 1 base short and J 2 bases short, with 6 bases between. In germline, CDR1 is SGHTA, CDR2 FQGNSA. The CDR3 loop spans 14 amino acids. CDR3 region: CASSLDRAYNEQFF. The CDR3 bases are TGTGCCAGCAGCTTAGACAGGGCCTACAATGAGCAGTTCTTC.

This clonotype has just a few counts. The gene calls are TRBV6-2 or TRBV6-3 and TRBJ2-7; no clear D gene. CDR3 length equals 12 residues. Trimming removed 8 bases from V and 5 bases from J, with 13 bases in between. Germline V CDR1 and CDR2: MNHEY, SVGEGT. DNA of the CDR3: TGTGCCAGCCGGGCCGGTGGCGACGAGCAGTACTTC. It translates to CASRAGGDEQYF.

The V and J genes are TRBV5-3 and TRBJ2-1, with 9 bases identical to TRBD2. TRBV5-3 is filed as an ORF, its function uncertain. The trim removed 8 bases at V and 4 bases at J, leaving 13 bases unmatched. This CDR3 has 16 residues. Written as DNA, the CDR3 is TGTGCCAGCAGCCCCAAAAGCGGGGGGCCTTACAATGAGCAGTTCTTC. Residues: CASSPKSGGPYNEQFF.

This clonotype occurred a few times. The chain combines TRBV7-9 with TRBJ1-6; D gene uncertain. Germline assignment: CDR1 SEHNR and CDR2 FQNEAQ (reference sequence). The CDR3 is 14 residues long. Trimming removed 6 bases at V and 3 bases at J, with 9 bases between. The CDR3 DNA sequence: TGTGCCAGCAGACGACCCAGCTATAATTCACCCCTCCACTTT. This encodes CASRRPSYNSPLHF. The full variable domain, completed using reference TRBV7-9 and TRBJ1-6, is DTGVSQNPRHKITKRGQNVTFRCDPISEHNRLYWYRQTLGQGPEFLTYFQNEAQLEKSRLLSDRFSAERPKGSFSTLEIQRTEQGDSAMYLCASRRPSYNSPLHFGNGTRLTVT.

The V and J genes are TRBV19 and TRBJ1-4; D may be TRBD1 (6 bases). The germline V and J ends were trimmed by 4 bases and 4 bases, with 10 bases remaining between them. Germline CDR1 is LNHDA and CDR2 is SQIVND (reference sequence). CDR3 length: 14 residues. This CDR3 reads CASSNDRHNEKLFF. The DNA for the CDR3 is TGTGCCAGTAGTAATGACAGGCATAATGAAAAACTGTTTTTT.

The chain links TRBV6-8 to TRBJ1-1; a possible D gene is TRBD1 (5 bases). The germline V gene encodes CDR1 MNHGY and CDR2 SAAAGT. V dropped 6 bases and J dropped 11 bases, with 16 bases sitting between them. The CDR3 is 12 amino acids. The CDR3 loop reads CASSPRGIRAFF. The CDR3 coding sequence is TGTGCCAGCAGCCCTCGGGGGATCCGGGCTTTCTTT.

The V call is TRBV6-6, the J call TRBJ2-1, with D perhaps matching TRBD1 (5 bases). The CDR3 has 14 amino acids. Trimming cost V 2 bases and J 7 bases, with 12 bases left between them. Germline CDR1 is MNHNY and CDR2 is SVGAGI (reference sequence). The CDR3 is CASSYATGANEQFF. For the CDR3, the DNA is TGTGCCAGCAGTTACGCCACAGGAGCTAATGAGCAGTTCTTC.

This clonotype was observed many times. The chain has TRBV7-2 and TRBJ2-2; 8 bases map to TRBD2. Germline assignment: CDR1 SGHTA and CDR2 FQGNSA. This CDR3 contains 15 residues. The J segment lost 9 bases and the V segment lost 2 bases, leaving 8 bases of the junction unmatched. The CDR3 spells CASSLYRGGRWELFF. The CDR3 coding sequence is TGTGCCAGCAGCTTATATCGGGGGGGGCGATGGGAGCTGTTTTTT.

The CDR3 coding sequence is TGTGCCAGCAGTGAAATGGGACAGCTCCATCAGCCCCAGCATTTT. Protein: CASSEMGQLHQPQHF. The chain joins TRBV6-1 to TRBJ1-5; 7 bases map to TRBD1. The CDR3 totals 15 residues. V shed 2 bases and J 5 bases; nucleotides not matched to a gene: 6. Per germline, CDR1 MNHNS and CDR2 SASEGT.

This clonotype was recorded a few times. The chain carries TRBV4-1 and TRBJ2-1; 8 positions agree with TRBD2. Germline V lookup: CDR1 MGHRA, CDR2 YSYEKL. Trimming at V came to 1 base and at J to 5 bases, leaving 4 bases not matched to a gene. The CDR3 is 15 amino acids. The CDR3 DNA sequence: TGCGCCAGCAGCCAAGGCGGGGGGAACGACAATGAGCAGTTCTTC. Residues: CASSQGGGNDNEQFF.

The chain uses TRBV6-5 and TRBJ1-6; no clear D gene. This CDR3 region has 15 residues. V gave up 0 bases and J gave up 6 bases, with 9 bases separating them. CDR1 and CDR2 from the germline V gene are MNHEY and SVGAGI. CDR3 loop: CASSYSETINSPLHF. Here the CDR3 DNA reads TGTGCCAGCAGTTACTCGGAGACGATTAATTCACCCCTCCACTTT.

This clonotype was seen at least ten times. V and J are TRBV7-2 and TRBJ2-5; 15 bases fit TRBD2. After removal of 5 bases from V and 5 bases from J, the junction contained 6 bases not matched to a gene. The germline CDR1 and CDR2 sequences are SGHTA and FQGNSA. CDR3 length: 16 amino acids. CDR3 coding DNA: TGTGCCAGCAGCCTTCGGACTAGCGGGGGGGTTGAGACCCAGTACTTC. It specifies CASSLRTSGGVETQYF.

This chain joins TRBV27 and TRBJ1-6; D ambiguous. CDR1 is MNHEY, CDR2 SMNVEV, per germline (reference sequence). This CDR3 is built from 14 residues. Trimming cost V 4 bases and J 3 bases, with 7 bases left between them. The CDR3, as DNA: TGTGCCAGCAGTTGGGATTTCTATAATTCACCCCTCCACTTT. Amino acid sequence: CASSWDFYNSPLHF.

This rearrangement joins TRBV12-3 or TRBV12-4 to TRBJ2-3; D gene uncertain. The CDR3 is 13 amino acids. Trimming stripped 6 bases from V and 4 bases from J, with 11 bases between. The CDR3 loop reads CASSRVRADTQYF. CDR3 bases: TGTGCCAGCAGCCGCGTTCGAGCAGATACGCAGTATTTT.

The chain carries TRBV11-2 and TRBJ2-5, with TRBD1 as a possible D gene (6 bases). The V and J ends lost 1 base and 4 bases respectively, with 16 bases between them. Germline V CDR1 and CDR2: SGHAT, FQNNGV. The CDR3 totals 16 residues. CDR3 residues: CASSLAIRDTRETQYF. CDR3 bases: TGTGCCAGCAGCTTAGCCATCCGGGACACTAGAGAGACCCAGTACTTC.

This clonotype was counted many times. The rearrangement joins TRBV7-2 to TRBJ2-7; tentative D call: TRBD2 (7 bases). In germline, CDR1 is SGHTA, CDR2 FQGNSA. The V end lost 1 base, the J end lost 7 bases, and 20 bases lay between the germline ends. The CDR3 is 16 residues long. CDR3 loop: CASSLEVGGGLSEQYF. The CDR3 region has the DNA TGTGCCAGCAGCTTAGAGGTCGGCGGGGGCCTGTCTGAGCAGTACTTC.